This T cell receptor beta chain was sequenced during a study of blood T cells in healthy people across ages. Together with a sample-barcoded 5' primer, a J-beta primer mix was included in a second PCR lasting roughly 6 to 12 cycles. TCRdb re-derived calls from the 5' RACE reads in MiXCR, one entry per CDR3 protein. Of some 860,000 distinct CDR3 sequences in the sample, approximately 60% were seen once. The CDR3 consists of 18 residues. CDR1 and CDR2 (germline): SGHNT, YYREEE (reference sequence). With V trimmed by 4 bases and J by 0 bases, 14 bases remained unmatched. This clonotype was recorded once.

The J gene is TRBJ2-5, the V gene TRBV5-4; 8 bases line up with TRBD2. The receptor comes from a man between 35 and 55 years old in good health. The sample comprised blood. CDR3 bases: TGTGCCAGCAGCCTAGGACTAGCTGTTACTGGGTACCAAGAGACCCAGTACTTC. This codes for CASSLGLAVTGYQETQYF.